This TCR beta chain was found in a study of technical replicates of blood from a few donors. Some clones are missing from TCRdb's copy, which holds only in-frame ones; the method was immunoSEQ multiplex PCR. Of more than 75,000 clones detected, 93% appear once; the ten largest clones hold under 0.3%. Deletions cut 2 bases from V and 0 bases from J, with 10 bases between. There are 15 residues in the CDR3. The sample comprised T cells isolated from PBMCs. The receptor's source is a human donor in good health. The genes are TRBV5-3 and TRBJ2-3; D not resolved. TRBV5-3 belongs to the ORF category, with a function that is uncertain. CDR3 DNA sequence: TGTGCCAGAAGCTTCAGAACGCCTAGCACAGATACGCAGTATTTT. Amino acid sequence: CARSFRTPSTDTQYF.